These 11 T cell receptor beta chains share one sample of origin, sequenced in a study of early T cells in non-severe SARS-CoV-2 infection. Using its own MiXCR run on the 5' RACE reads, TCRdb lists one record per CDR3 protein. Altogether some 67,000 distinct CDR3 sequences are present, about a tenth being singletons, with the ten largest covering 15%. Here the sequenced sample was whole blood, taken at baseline. Source of these receptors: an adult who was a healthcare worker with PCR-confirmed SARS-CoV-2 infection or an uninfected control (not recorded which).

At least ten counts were recorded for this clonotype. The chain carries TRBV5-6 and TRBJ2-6; D not resolved. The germline V gene encodes CDR1 SGHDT and CDR2 YYEEEE. V dropped 0 bases and J dropped 0 bases, with 4 bases sitting between them. The CDR3 contains 15 residues. The CDR3 sequence: CASSLVHSGANVLTF. In nucleotides, the CDR3 is TGTGCCAGCAGCTTGGTTCACTCTGGGGCCAACGTCCTGACTTTC.

This clonotype was counted many times. J is TRBJ1-2 and V is TRBV7-9; D uncertain. The germline gives CDR1 SEHNR, CDR2 FQNEAQ (reference sequence). This CDR3 contains 15 residues. Trimming left V 5 bases short and J 0 bases short, with 13 bases between. In nucleotides, the CDR3 is TGTGCCAGCAGCGTCATTACCACGGCTAACTATGGCTACACCTTC. Encoded protein: CASSVITTANYGYTF. Using reference TRBV7-9 and TRBJ1-2 for the parts outside the CDR3, the full variable domain is DTGVSQNPRHKITKRGQNVTFRCDPISEHNRLYWYRQTLGQGPEFLTYFQNEAQLEKSRLLSDRFSAERPKGSFSTLEIQRTEQGDSAMYLCASSVITTANYGYTFGSGTRLTVV.

This clonotype showed up many times. This chain joins TRBV20-1 and TRBJ2-1, with a tentative D call TRBD2 (5 bases). This CDR3 has 16 residues. CDR1 is DFQATT and CDR2 is SNEGSKA in the germline V gene (reference sequence). The V end was cut by 0 bases, the J end by 4 bases, with 16 bases between. As DNA, the CDR3 is TGCAGTGCTAGAGATCTTGCGGGCCACGATTACAATGAGCAGTTCTTC. Protein product: CSARDLAGHDYNEQFF.

This clonotype came up many times. The chain is built from TRBV12-3 or TRBV12-4 and TRBJ1-5, with 7 bases lining up with TRBD1. Trimming at V came to 5 bases and at J to 0 bases, leaving 1 base not matched to a gene. The CDR3 loop spans 14 amino acids. The CDR3 protein is CASSNRGSNQPQHF. The CDR3 DNA reads TGTGCCAGCAGTAACAGGGGTAGCAATCAGCCCCAGCATTTT.

In this sample, this clonotype turned up a few times. This chain connects TRBV28 to TRBJ1-6; D may be TRBD1 (6 bases). The CDR3 has 13 amino acids. V lost 10 bases and J 9 bases, leaving 16 bases between the germline ends. Germline V gives CDR1 MDHEN, CDR2 SYDVKM. CDR3 bases: TGTGCCATCCAGGGGACAAGGGGTTCACCCCTCCACTTT. Protein: CAIQGTRGSPLHF.

For this clonotype: This may arise from a read error, as a much more abundant clone is one base away. CDR3 nucleotide sequence: TGTGCCTGGGGATCCGGGACAGAGAACACAGATACGCAGTATTTT. It is translated as CAWGSGTENTDTQYF. The chain employs TRBV30 and TRBJ2-3; 7 nucleotides agree with TRBD1. The germline CDR1 and CDR2 sequences are GTSNPN and SVGIG (reference sequence). The CDR3 length is 15 residues. V dropped 5 bases and J dropped 2; count of bases not matched to a gene: 10.

This chain joins TRBV5-1 and TRBJ1-1; the D is unclear. CDR1 and CDR2 from the germline V gene are SGHRS and YFSETQ. V was trimmed by 4 bases and J by 3 bases, leaving 16 bases between them. The CDR3 length is 15 residues. CDR3 in amino acids: CASSRGEGGHTEAFF. CDR3 bases: TGCGCCAGCAGCCGAGGCGAGGGAGGGCACACTGAAGCTTTCTTT.

The chain carries TRBV7-9 and TRBJ1-5, with D hard to call. The ends were cut back, 1 base at V and 4 bases at J, with 11 bases in the middle. The CDR3 consists of 15 residues. Germline V gene data show CDR1 as SEHNR and CDR2 as FQNEAQ (reference sequence). The CDR3 bases are TGTGCCAGCAGCTTAGGGGAGGGAGTTAATCAGCCCCAGCATTTT. It translates to CASSLGEGVNQPQHF.

The genes are TRBV30 and TRBJ2-5; TRBD1 matches 9 bases. This CDR3 spans 15 amino acids. The junction had 6 bases not matched to a gene; V was cut back by 1 base and J by 3 bases. From germline, CDR1 is GTSNPN and CDR2 SVGIG (reference sequence). The CDR3 nucleotides read TGTGCCTGGAGTGGCCTAGGGACAGGGAAAGAGACCCAGTACTTC. This sequence encodes CAWSGLGTGKETQYF.

This clonotype has more than one count but fewer than ten. One junction end disagrees with the germline gene, perhaps due to a read error. The chain recombines TRBV5-6 with TRBJ1-6; D unresolved. Germline CDR1 is SGHDT and CDR2 is YYEEEE. This CDR3 region has 15 residues. CDR3 DNA: TGCGCCAGCAGCACAGACGACACCCTGGGCTCACCCCTCCACTTT. It translates to CASSTDDTLGSPLHF. Drawing the rest from reference TRBV5-6 and TRBJ1-6, the complete variable domain is DAGVTQSPTHLIKTRGQQVTLRCSPKSGHDTVSWYQQALGQGPQFIFQYYEEEERQRGNFPDRFSGHQFPNYSSELNVNALLLGDSALYLCASSTDDTLGSPLHFGNGTRLTVT.

The genes are TRBV20-1 and TRBJ1-3; D unclear. Germline loops: CDR1 DFQATT, CDR2 SNEGSKA (reference sequence). The V and J ends lost 3 bases and 7 bases respectively, with 16 bases between them. This CDR3 spans 14 amino acids. CDR3 sequence: CSASSQARWNTIYF. The CDR3 nucleotides are TGCAGTGCTAGCAGCCAGGCCCGGTGGAACACCATATATTTT.